Each of the 23 T cell receptor beta chains below was sequenced from the same sample in a study of cytomegalovirus exposure and HLA in healthy donors. Use of 60 Vbeta and 13 Jbeta primers characterized the PCR. Assay used: immunoSEQ multiplex PCR; TCRdb lists only in-frame clones, some missing. Here the sample spans fewer than 200,000 clones, 75% to 90% being singletons. Sequenced sample: PBMCs. Receptors were obtained from a human donor in good health.

This sequence joins TRBV5-6 and TRBJ1-5, with a tentative D call TRBD1 (5 bases). The V end was cut by 6 bases, the J end by 7 bases, with 14 bases between. CDR1 is SGHDT and CDR2 is YYEEEE in the germline V gene. The CDR3 runs to 13 residues. CDR3 nucleotide sequence: TGTGCCAGCACCATGGGGGGAGGACAGCCCCAGCATTTT. Residues: CASTMGGGQPQHF.

The rearrangement joins TRBV19 to TRBJ2-7; 10 bases line up with TRBD1. CDR1 and CDR2 (germline): LNHDA, SQIVND (reference sequence). The CDR3 runs to 15 residues. V was clipped by 3 bases and J by 3 bases; unmatched bases: 5. As DNA, the CDR3 is TGTGCCAGTAGTATTTTGACAGGGGGCCTCTACGAGCAGTACTTC. Encoded protein: CASSILTGGLYEQYF.

The rearrangement uses TRBV6-5 and TRBJ1-1, with TRBD1 identical over 7 bases. V dropped 5 bases and J dropped 6; count of bases not matched to a gene: 9. Germline assignment: CDR1 MNHEY and CDR2 SVGAGI. The CDR3 has 14 residues. This CDR3 reads CASSRSPGGSEAFF. The CDR3 DNA reads as TGTGCCAGCAGTCGCTCGCCAGGGGGTTCTGAAGCTTTCTTT.

The chain joins TRBV6-5 to TRBJ2-1, with D possibly matching TRBD2 (6 bases). Trimming cost V 0 bases and J 10 bases, with 10 bases left between them. Germline V gene sequence: CDR1 MNHEY, CDR2 SVGAGI. CDR3 length: 13 residues. In nucleotides, the CDR3 is TGTGCCAGCAGTTACTCGCGCGGGACCGAGCAGTTCTTC. As protein: CASSYSRGTEQFF.

This chain connects TRBV7-9 to TRBJ1-2; 7 bases fit TRBD1. The germline gives CDR1 SEHNR, CDR2 FQNEAQ (reference sequence). Trimming cost V 5 bases and J 4 bases; bases outside gene matches: 10. The CDR3 runs 15 residues. The CDR3 nucleotides read TGTGCCAGCAGCCCCAGACAGGGTATTACCTATGGCTACACCTTC. This encodes CASSPRQGITYGYTF.

The gene calls are TRBV7-8 and TRBJ2-7; D possibly corresponds to TRBD2 (5 bases). The germline gives CDR1 SGHVS, CDR2 FQNEAQ. This CDR3 spans 11 amino acids. The CDR3: CSISEMGEQYF. In DNA form, the CDR3 reads TGTTCAATTAGCGAAATGGGGGAGCAGTACTTC.

This clone appeared once. V usage is TRBV5-3 and J usage is TRBJ2-5; D is possibly TRBD2 (6 bases). TRBV5-3 is designated an ORF whose function remains uncertain. CDR3 length: 16 residues. Trimming pared 4 bases from V and 5 bases from J, leaving 21 bases between. The CDR3 region is CARSKPRPGGEETQYF. CDR3 coding DNA: TGTGCCAGAAGCAAACCTCGGCCTGGCGGGGAGGAGACCCAGTACTTC.

V gene TRBV27 combines with J gene TRBJ2-3; possible D gene TRBD1, 5 bases. Trimming stripped 2 bases from V and 4 bases from J, with 7 bases between. CDR1 is MNHEY, CDR2 SMNVEV, per germline (reference sequence). The CDR3 length is 13 residues. DNA of the CDR3: TGTGCCAGCAGTTTAAGGGGCCCAGATACGCAGTATTTT. Residues: CASSLRGPDTQYF.

CDR3 nucleotide sequence: TGTGCCAGCAGCTTGGAAGGGACATTTACTGAAGCTTTCTTT. It encodes CASSLEGTFTEAFF. The J gene is TRBJ1-1, the V gene TRBV5-4; D may be TRBD1 (6 bases). This CDR3 is 14 amino acids long. The V and J ends lost 0 bases and 5 bases respectively, with 11 bases between them. Germline CDR1 reads SGHNT; CDR2 reads YYREEE (reference sequence).

J is TRBJ2-1 and V is TRBV4-3, with 9 bases matching TRBD2. The CDR3 has 17 residues. V was pared by 0 bases and J by 5 bases, with 8 bases of the junction left unmatched. Germline lookup yields CDR1 LGHNA and CDR2 YSLEER. This chain's CDR3 is CASSQESAGGYHNEQFF. The CDR3 DNA sequence: TGCGCCAGCAGCCAAGAAAGTGCGGGGGGGTATCACAATGAGCAGTTCTTC.

The chain uses TRBV4-1 and TRBJ1-5; D unresolved. The CDR3 is made up of 15 amino acids. Germline V gene lookup returns CDR1 MGHRA and CDR2 YSYEKL. Trimming cost V 0 bases and J 2 bases, with 8 bases left between them. CDR3 amino acids: CASSQDEYGNQPQHF. CDR3 coding DNA: TGCGCCAGCAGCCAAGATGAGTACGGCAATCAGCCCCAGCATTTT.

CDR3 amino acids: CASSLSRGNEKLFF. In DNA form, the CDR3 reads TGTGCCAGCAGTTTGAGTAGGGGTAATGAAAAACTGTTTTTT. This sequence joins TRBV27 and TRBJ1-4, with D tentatively TRBD1 (5 bases). Per the germline V gene, CDR1 is MNHEY and CDR2 is SMNVEV (reference sequence). With 3 bases removed from V and 4 bases from J, the gap between germline ends came to 9 bases. The CDR3 length is 14 residues.

The rearrangement links TRBV7-9 to TRBJ1-2; TRBD1 matches 9 bases. Per the germline V gene, CDR1 is SEHNR and CDR2 is FQNEAQ (reference sequence). The CDR3 spans 16 residues. The trim removed 5 bases at V and 3 bases at J, leaving 10 bases unmatched. The CDR3 nucleotides read TGTGCCAGCAGCCTATGGACAGGGGATTACGACTATGGCTACACCTTC. Translating gives CASSLWTGDYDYGYTF.

The chain has TRBV5-1 and TRBJ1-1; a possible D gene is TRBD1 (5 bases). There are 13 residues in the CDR3. Germline values: CDR1 SGHRS, CDR2 YFSETQ. The V gene lost 4 bases and the J gene lost 5 bases, with 12 bases spanning the gap. CDR3 loop: CASSGGGGTEAFF. CDR3 nucleotide sequence: TGCGCCAGCAGCGGGGGAGGAGGGACTGAAGCTTTCTTT.

The chain has TRBV7-8 and TRBJ1-2, with a weak D call TRBD1 (5 bases). Germline CDR1 reads SGHVS; CDR2 reads FQNEAQ. Deletions cut 7 bases from V and 2 bases from J, with 17 bases between. The CDR3 totals 15 residues. DNA for the CDR3: TGTGCCAGCACCTCCTCCCGGGCAGGGAACTATGGCTACACCTTC. Translated: CASTSSRAGNYGYTF.

The chain links TRBV5-4 to TRBJ2-3; TRBD2 matches 13 bases. This CDR3 is 16 amino acids long. V shed 4 bases, J shed 6 bases, and the junction held 8 bases outside the gene matches. CDR1 SGHNT and CDR2 YYREEE come from the germline V gene (reference sequence). In DNA, the CDR3 is TGTGCCAGCAGCACGAGGACTAGCGGGGGCCTCGATACGCAGTATTTT. This codes for CASSTRTSGGLDTQYF.

The CDR3 protein is CASSVRDRGYEQYF. The CDR3 DNA reads as TGTGCCAGCAGTGTAAGGGACAGGGGTTACGAGCAGTACTTC. The chain joins TRBV6-1 to TRBJ2-7; TRBD1 matches 10 bases. CDR3 length: 14 residues. CDR1 is MNHNS and CDR2 is SASEGT in the germline V gene. The J segment lost 4 bases and the V segment lost 4 bases, leaving 4 bases of the junction unmatched.

The sample holds one count of this clone. The V and J genes are TRBV12-2 and TRBJ2-5; the table's D call, TRBD2, has no DNA check behind it. TRBV12-2 is deemed a pseudogene. The CDR3 has 18 amino acids. CDR3 sequence (DNA): TGTGCAAGTCGTTGCGGGACTAGCGGGGGGGGACAACAAGAGACCCAGTACTTC. Translation gives CASRCGTSGGGQQETQYF.

The V and J genes are TRBV21-1 and TRBJ1-2; whether TRBD1, the table's D call, matches the DNA was not checked. TRBV21-1 is listed as a pseudogene. The CDR3 sequence is 15 residues long. This CDR3 is CASSKEGRGQDGYTF. In DNA, the CDR3 is TGTGCCAGCAGCAAAGAAGGCAGGGGGCAAGATGGCTACACCTTC.

This clone came up once. The V call is TRBV19, the J call TRBJ2-2; TRBD2 agrees at 7 bases. The germline gives CDR1 LNHDA, CDR2 SQIVND (reference sequence). J was trimmed by 9 bases and V by 1 base; bases with no gene match: 2. This CDR3 comprises 13 residues. CDR3: CASSIAGGWELFF. CDR3 coding DNA: TGTGCCAGTAGTATAGCGGGGGGATGGGAGCTGTTTTTT.

The chain couples TRBV27 to TRBJ1-2, with D hard to call. Germline V gene lookup returns CDR1 MNHEY and CDR2 SMNVEV (reference sequence). V lost 5 bases to trimming and J lost 4 bases, with 5 bases between them. The CDR3 totals 11 residues. CDR3 DNA sequence: TGTGCCAGCAGTCCGGGCTATGGCTACACCTTC. Translated, it gives CASSPGYGYTF.

The V and J genes are TRBV4-1 and TRBJ2-7; weak D call: TRBD2 (6 bases). The CDR3 is 17 amino acids. Per germline, CDR1 MGHRA and CDR2 YSYEKL. V shed 2 bases and J shed 0 bases, with 17 bases lying between them. The CDR3, as DNA: TGCGCCAGCAGCCAATTTTTCCGGGACTTTGCCTCCTACGAGCAGTACTTC. Residues: CASSQFFRDFASYEQYF.

As to this clone: Because it lacks the conserved phenylalanine or tryptophan at the end, this CDR3 is likely a read error. The V gene is TRBV5-7, the J gene TRBJ1-5; unclear D gene. TRBV5-7 is assigned to the ORF class and has an uncertain function. The CDR3 consists of 12 residues. Between the trimmed V and J ends, which lost 1 base and 10 bases, there was a span of 9 bases. CDR3 protein: CASSLYSDPQHL. The CDR3 DNA reads TGTGCCAGCAGCTTGTACAGTGATCCCCAGCATCTT.